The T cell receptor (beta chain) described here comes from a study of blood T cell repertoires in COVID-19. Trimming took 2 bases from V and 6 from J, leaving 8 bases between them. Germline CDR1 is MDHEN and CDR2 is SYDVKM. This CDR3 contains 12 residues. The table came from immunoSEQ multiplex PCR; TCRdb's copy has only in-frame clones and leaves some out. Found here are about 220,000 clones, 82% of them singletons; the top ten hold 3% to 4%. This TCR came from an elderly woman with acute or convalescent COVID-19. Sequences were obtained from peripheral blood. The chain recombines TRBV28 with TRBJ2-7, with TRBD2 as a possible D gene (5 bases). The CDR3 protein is CASSLEAGEQYF. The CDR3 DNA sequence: TGTGCCAGCAGTTTAGAGGCGGGCGAGCAGTACTTC.